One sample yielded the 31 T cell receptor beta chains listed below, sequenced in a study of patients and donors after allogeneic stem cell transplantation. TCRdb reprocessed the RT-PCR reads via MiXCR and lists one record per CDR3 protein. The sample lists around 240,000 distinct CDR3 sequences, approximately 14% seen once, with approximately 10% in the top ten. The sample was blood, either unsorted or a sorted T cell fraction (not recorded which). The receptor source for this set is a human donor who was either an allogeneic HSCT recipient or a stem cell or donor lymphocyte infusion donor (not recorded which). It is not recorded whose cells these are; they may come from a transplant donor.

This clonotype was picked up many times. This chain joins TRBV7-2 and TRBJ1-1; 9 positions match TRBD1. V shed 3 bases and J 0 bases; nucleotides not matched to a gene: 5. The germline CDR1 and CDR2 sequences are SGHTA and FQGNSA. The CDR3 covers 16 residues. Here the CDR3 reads CASSFGTGLLNTEAFF. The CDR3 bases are TGTGCCAGCAGCTTTGGGACAGGGCTCCTGAACACTGAAGCTTTCTTT.

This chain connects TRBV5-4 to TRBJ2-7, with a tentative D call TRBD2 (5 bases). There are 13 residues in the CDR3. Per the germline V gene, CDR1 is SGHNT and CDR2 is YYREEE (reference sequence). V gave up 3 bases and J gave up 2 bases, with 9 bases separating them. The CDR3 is CASSSDWTYEQYF. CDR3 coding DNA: TGTGCCAGCAGCTCGGACTGGACCTACGAGCAGTACTTC.

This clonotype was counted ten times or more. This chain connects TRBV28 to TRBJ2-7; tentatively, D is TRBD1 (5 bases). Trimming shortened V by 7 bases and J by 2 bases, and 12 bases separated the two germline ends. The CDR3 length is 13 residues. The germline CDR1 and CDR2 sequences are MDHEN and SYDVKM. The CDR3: CASTHRTTYEQYF. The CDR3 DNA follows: TGTGCCAGCACCCACAGGACCACCTACGAGCAGTACTTC.

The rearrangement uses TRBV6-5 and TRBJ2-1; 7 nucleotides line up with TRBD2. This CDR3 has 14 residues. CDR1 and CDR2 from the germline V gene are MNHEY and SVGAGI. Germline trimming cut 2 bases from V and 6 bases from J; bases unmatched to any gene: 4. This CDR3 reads CASSYLGGGNEQFF. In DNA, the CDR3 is TGTGCCAGCAGTTACCTAGGCGGGGGCAATGAGCAGTTCTTC.

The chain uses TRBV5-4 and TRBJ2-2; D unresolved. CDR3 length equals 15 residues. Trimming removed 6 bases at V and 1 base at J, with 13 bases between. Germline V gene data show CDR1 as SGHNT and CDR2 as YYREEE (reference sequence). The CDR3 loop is CASTLGGVNTGELFF. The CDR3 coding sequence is TGTGCCAGCACCCTTGGTGGGGTGAACACCGGGGAGCTGTTTTTT.

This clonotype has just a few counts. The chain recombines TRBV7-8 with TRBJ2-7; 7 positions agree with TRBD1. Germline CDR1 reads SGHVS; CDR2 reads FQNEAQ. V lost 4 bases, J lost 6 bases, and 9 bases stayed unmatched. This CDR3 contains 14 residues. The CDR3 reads CASSSRTGGSEQYF. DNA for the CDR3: TGTGCCAGCAGCTCCAGGACAGGAGGTAGCGAGCAGTACTTC.

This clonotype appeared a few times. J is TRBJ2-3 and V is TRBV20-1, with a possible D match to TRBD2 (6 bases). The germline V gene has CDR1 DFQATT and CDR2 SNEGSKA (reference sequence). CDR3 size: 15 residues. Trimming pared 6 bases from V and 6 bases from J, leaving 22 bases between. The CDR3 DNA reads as TGCAGTGCCCTGGGTGGGGTAGCGGTGGCGGATACGCAGTATTTT. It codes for CSALGGVAVADTQYF.

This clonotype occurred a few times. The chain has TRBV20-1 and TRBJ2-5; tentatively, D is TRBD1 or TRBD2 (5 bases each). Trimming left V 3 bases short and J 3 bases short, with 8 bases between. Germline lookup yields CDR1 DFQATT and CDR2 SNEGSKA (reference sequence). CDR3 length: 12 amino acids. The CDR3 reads CSASLGEETQYF. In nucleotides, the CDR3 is TGCAGTGCTAGTTTGGGGGAAGAGACCCAGTACTTC.

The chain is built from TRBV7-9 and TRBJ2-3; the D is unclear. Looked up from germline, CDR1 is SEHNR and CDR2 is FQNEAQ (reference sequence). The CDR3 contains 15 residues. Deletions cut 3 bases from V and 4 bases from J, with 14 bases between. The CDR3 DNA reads TGTGCCAGCAGCTTGGAAGGAAAAAAGGCAGATACGCAGTATTTT. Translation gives CASSLEGKKADTQYF.

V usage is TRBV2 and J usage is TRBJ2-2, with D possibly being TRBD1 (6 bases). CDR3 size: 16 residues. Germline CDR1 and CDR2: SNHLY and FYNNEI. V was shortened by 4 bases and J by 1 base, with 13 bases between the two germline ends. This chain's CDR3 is CASSAEGHMNTGELFF. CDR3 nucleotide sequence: TGTGCCAGCAGTGCTGAGGGACACATGAACACCGGGGAGCTGTTTTTT.

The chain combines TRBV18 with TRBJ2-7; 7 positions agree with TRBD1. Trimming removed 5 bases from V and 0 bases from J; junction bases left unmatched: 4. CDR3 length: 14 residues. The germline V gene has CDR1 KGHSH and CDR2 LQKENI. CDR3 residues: CASSSDRNSYEQYF. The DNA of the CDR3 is TGTGCCAGCTCATCGGACAGGAACTCCTACGAGCAGTACTTC.

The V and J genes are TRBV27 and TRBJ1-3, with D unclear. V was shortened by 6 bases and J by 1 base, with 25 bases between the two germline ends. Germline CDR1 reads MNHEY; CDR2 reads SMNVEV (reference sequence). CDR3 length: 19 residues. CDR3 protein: CASRDCRVPGVGSGNTIYF. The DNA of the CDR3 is TGTGCCAGCAGGGATTGCCGGGTCCCAGGTGTGGGTTCTGGAAACACCATATATTTT.

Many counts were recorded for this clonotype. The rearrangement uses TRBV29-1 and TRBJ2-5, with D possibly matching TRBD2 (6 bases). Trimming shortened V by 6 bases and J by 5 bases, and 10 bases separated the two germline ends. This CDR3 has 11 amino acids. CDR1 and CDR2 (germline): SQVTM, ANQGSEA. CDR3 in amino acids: CSVAGRETQYF. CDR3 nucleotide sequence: TGCAGCGTCGCAGGGAGGGAGACCCAGTACTTC. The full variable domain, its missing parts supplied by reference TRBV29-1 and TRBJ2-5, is SAVISQKPSRDICQRGTSLTIQCQVDSQVTMMFWYRQQPGQSLTLIATANQGSEATYESGFVIDKFPISRPNLTFSTLTVSNMSPEDSSIYLCSVAGRETQYFGPGTRLLVL.

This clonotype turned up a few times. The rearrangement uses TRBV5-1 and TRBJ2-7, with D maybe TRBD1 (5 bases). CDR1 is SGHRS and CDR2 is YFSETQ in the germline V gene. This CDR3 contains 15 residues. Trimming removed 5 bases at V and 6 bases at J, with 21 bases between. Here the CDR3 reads CASSPLQGARGEQYF. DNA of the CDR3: TGCGCCAGCAGTCCTCTCCAGGGTGCGAGAGGCGAGCAGTACTTC.

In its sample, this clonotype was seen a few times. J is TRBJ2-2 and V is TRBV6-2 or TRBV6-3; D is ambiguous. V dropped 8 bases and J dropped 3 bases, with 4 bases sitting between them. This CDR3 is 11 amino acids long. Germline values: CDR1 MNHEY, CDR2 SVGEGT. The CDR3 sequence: CASVDTGELFF. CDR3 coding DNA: TGTGCCAGCGTCGACACCGGGGAGCTGTTTTTT.

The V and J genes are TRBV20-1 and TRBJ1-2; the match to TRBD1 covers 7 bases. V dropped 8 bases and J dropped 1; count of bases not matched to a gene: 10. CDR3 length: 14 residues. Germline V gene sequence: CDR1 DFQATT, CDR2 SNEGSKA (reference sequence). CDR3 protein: CSTLSHRGNYGYTF. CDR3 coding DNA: TGCAGTACCCTCTCCCACAGGGGTAACTATGGCTACACCTTC.

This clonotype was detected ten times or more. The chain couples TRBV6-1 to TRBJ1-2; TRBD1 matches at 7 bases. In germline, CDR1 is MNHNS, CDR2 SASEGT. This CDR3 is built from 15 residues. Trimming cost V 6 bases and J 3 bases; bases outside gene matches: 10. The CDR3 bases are TGTGCCAGCAGAGCACAGGGGAGGAGAGACTATGGCTACACCTTC. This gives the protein CASRAQGRRDYGYTF.

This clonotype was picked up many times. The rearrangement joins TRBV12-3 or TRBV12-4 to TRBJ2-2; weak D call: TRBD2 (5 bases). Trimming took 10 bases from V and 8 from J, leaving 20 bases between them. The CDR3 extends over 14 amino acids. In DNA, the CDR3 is TGTGCCACCCGGGAACAGTCGAATACGGGGGAGCTGTTTTTT. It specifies CATREQSNTGELFF.

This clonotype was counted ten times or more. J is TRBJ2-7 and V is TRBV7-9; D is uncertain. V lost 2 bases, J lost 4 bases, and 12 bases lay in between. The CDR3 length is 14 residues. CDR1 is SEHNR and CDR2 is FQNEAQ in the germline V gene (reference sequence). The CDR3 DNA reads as TGTGCCAGCAGCTTATCCACAGACCTATACGAGCAGTACTTC. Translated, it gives CASSLSTDLYEQYF.

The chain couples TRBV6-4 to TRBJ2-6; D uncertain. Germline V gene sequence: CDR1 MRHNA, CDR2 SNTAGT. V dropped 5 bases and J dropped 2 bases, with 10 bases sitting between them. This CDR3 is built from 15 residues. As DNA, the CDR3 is TGTGCCAGCAGTATGACAACCACTGGGGCCAACGTCCTGACTTTC. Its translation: CASSMTTTGANVLTF.

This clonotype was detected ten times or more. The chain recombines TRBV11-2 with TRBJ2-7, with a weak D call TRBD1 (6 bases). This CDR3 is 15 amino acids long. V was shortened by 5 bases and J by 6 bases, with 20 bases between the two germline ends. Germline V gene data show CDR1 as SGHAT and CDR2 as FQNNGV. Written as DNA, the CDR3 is TGTGCCAGCAGCCCGCGAAACAGGGCCCGAAGCGAGCAGTACTTC. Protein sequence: CASSPRNRARSEQYF. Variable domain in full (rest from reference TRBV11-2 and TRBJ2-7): EAGVAQSPRYKIIEKRQSVAFWCNPISGHATLYWYQQILGQGPKLLIQFQNNGVVDDSQLPKDRFSAERLKGVDSTLKIQPAKLEDSAVYLCASSPRNRARSEQYFGPGTRLTVT.

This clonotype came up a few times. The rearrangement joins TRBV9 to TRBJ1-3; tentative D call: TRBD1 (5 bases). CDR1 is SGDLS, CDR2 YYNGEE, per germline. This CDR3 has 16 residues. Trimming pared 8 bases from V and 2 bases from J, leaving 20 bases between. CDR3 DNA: TGTGCCAGGTACCCTCCGGGACGGGGGGCTGGAAACACCATATATTTT. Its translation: CARYPPGRGAGNTIYF.

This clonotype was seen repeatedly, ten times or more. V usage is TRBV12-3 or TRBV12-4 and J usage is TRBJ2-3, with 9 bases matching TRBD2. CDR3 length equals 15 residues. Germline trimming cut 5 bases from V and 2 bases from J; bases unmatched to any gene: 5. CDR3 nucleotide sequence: TGTGCCAGCAGTGCAGGGACTAGCAACACAGATACGCAGTATTTT. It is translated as CASSAGTSNTDTQYF.

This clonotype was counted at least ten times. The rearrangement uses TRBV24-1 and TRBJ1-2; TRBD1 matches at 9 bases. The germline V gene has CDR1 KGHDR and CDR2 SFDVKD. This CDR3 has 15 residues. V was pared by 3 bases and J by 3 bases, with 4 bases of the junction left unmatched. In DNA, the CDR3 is TGTGCCACCAGTGATACAGGGGGCGTGGACTATGGCTACACCTTC. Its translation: CATSDTGGVDYGYTF.

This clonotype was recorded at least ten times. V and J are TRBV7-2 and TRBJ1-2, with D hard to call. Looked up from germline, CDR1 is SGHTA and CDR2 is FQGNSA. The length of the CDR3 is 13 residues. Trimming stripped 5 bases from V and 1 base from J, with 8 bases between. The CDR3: CASSLDNNYGYTF. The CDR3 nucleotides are TGTGCCAGCAGCCTAGACAATAACTATGGCTACACCTTC.

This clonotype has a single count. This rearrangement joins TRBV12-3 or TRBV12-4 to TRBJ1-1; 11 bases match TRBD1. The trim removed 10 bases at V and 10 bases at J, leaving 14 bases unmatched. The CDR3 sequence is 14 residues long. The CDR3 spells CAIKISGQGAPAFF. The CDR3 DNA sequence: TGTGCCATCAAAATTTCAGGACAGGGGGCGCCAGCTTTCTTT.

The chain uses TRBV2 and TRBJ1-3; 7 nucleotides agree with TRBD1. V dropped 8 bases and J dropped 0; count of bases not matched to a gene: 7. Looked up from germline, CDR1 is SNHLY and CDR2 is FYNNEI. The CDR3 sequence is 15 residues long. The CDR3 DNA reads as TGTGCCAGCGAAAGGGGGCGACTCTCTGGAAACACCATATATTTT. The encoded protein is CASERGRLSGNTIYF.

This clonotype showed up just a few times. CDR3 protein: CAISDQGQVGTEAFF. The CDR3, as DNA: TGTGCCATCAGTGATCAGGGACAGGTCGGGACTGAAGCTTTCTTT. The rearrangement links TRBV10-3 to TRBJ1-1; 8 bases align to TRBD1. V was clipped by 3 bases and J by 5 bases; unmatched bases: 8. The CDR3 consists of 15 residues. Germline CDR1 ENHRY, CDR2 SYGVKD.

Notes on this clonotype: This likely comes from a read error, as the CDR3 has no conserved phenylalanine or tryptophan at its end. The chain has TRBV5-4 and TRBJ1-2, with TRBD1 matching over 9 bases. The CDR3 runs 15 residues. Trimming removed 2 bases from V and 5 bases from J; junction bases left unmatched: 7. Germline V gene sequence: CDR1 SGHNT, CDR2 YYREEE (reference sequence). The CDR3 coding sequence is TGTGCCAGCAGCTTACAGGGGGCCCCACGGTATGGCTACACCTTA. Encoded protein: CASSLQGAPRYGYTL.

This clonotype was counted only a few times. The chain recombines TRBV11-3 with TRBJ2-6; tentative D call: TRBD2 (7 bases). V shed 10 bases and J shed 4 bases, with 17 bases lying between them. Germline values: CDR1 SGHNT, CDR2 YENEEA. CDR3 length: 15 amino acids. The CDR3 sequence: CATKRGGAGANVLTF. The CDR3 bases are TGTGCCACCAAGAGGGGGGGGGCAGGGGCCAACGTCCTGACTTTC. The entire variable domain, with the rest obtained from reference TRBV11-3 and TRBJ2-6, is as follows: EAGVVQSPRYKIIEKKQPVAFWCNPISGHNTLYWYLQNLGQGPELLIRYENEEAVDDSQLPKDRFSAERLKGVDSTLKIQPAELGDSAVYLCATKRGGAGANVLTFGAGSRLTVL.

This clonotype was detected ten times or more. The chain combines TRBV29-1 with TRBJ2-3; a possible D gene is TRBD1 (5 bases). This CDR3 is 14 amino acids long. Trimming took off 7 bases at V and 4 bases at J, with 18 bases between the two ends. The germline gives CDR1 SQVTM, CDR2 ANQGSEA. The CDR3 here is CSGSDGASADTQYF. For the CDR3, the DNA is TGCAGCGGCTCCGATGGGGCGTCGGCAGATACGCAGTATTTT.